The T cell receptor beta chain under discussion was sequenced for a study of blood T cell repertoires in COVID-19. The CDR3 totals 11 residues. Germline V gives CDR1 DFQATT, CDR2 SNEGSKA (reference sequence). V was pared by 3 bases and J by 7 bases, with 9 bases between. This clone was seen just once. Sequencing used immunoSEQ multiplex PCR; TCRdb keeps in-frame clones, though not all of them. The sample lists fewer than 500,000 clones; approximately 87% were seen once. The chain carries TRBV20-1 and TRBJ1-2; D remains ambiguous. Sequencing was carried out using PBMCs or T cells enriched from blood (not recorded which). The source is a woman aged 25 to 39 with acute COVID-19. The CDR3 is CSASDKLGYTF. In nucleotides, the CDR3 is TGCAGTGCTAGTGACAAGCTTGGCTACACCTTC.